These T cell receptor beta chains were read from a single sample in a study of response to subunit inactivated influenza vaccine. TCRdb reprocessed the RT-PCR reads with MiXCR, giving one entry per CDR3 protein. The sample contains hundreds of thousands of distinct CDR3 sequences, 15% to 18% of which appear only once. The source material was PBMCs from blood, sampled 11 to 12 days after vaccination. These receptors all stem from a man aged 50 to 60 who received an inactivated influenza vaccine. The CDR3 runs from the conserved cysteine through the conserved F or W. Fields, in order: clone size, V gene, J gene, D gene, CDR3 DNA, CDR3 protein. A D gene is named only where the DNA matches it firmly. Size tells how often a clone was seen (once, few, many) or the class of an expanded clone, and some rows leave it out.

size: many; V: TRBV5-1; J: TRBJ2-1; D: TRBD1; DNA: TGCGCCAGCAGTGCCGGGACAGGGACCTACAATGAGCAGTTCTTC; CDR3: CASSAGTGTYNEQFF
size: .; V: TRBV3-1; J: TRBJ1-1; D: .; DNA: TGTGCCAGCAGGGACACAGGGCCGAACACTGAAGCTTTCTTT; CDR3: CASRDTGPNTEAFF
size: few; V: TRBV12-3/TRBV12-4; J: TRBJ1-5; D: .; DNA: TGTGCCAGCAGTTTATCGGGGGTTGGCAATCAGCCCCAGCATTTT; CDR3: CASSLSGVGNQPQHF
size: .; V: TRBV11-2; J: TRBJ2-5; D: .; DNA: TGTGCCAGCAGACAGGCCGAAGAGACCCAGTACTTC; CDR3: CASRQAEETQYF
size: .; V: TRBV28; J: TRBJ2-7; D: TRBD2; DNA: TGTGCCAGCACGGGGGGGCCAACCTACGAGCAGTACTTC; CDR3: CASTGGPTYEQYF
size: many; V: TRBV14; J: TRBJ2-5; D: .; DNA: TGTGCCAGCAGCCAATACCAAGATGCGACCCAGTACTTC; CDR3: CASSQYQDATQYF
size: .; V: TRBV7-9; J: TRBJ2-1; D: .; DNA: TGTGCCAGCAGCTTTGGTTTGCAGCACAATGAGCAGTTCTTC; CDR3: CASSFGLQHNEQFF
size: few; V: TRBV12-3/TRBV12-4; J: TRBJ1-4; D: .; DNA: TGTGCCAGCAGTTTGCAGGCAACTAATGAAAAACTGTTTTTT; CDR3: CASSLQATNEKLFF
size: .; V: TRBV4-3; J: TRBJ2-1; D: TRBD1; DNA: TGCGCCAGCAGCCCCGGGACAGGGAACAATGAGCAGTTCTTC; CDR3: CASSPGTGNNEQFF
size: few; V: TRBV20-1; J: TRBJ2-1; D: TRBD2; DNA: TGCAGTGCTAGAGCGACTAGCATTTATGAGCAGTTCTTC; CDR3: CSARATSIYEQFF
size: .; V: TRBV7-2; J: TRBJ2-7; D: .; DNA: TGTGCCAGCAGCCTAACCCAGGCAGCAACCTACGAGCAGTACTTC; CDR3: CASSLTQAATYEQYF
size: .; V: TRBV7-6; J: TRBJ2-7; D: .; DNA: TGTGCCAGCAGCTTAAATCTCGTCGGGGGCCAGGGCGCCGAGCAGTACTTC; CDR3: CASSLNLVGGQGAEQYF
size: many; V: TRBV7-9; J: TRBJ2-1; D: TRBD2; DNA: TGTGCCAGCAGCGACAGGACTAGCGGGGACAATGAGCAGTTCTTC; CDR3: CASSDRTSGDNEQFF
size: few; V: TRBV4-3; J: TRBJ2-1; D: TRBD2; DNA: TGCGCCAGCAGCCACCGGGAGGGCTCCTACAATGAGCAGTTCTTC; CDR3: CASSHREGSYNEQFF
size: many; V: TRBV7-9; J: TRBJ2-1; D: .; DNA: TGTGCCAGCAGCTTAGGGTCAGGGAATGAGCAGTTCTTC; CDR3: CASSLGSGNEQFF
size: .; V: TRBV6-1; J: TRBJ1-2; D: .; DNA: TGTGCCAGCACGCACGGGGGCCCCACCTATGGCTACACCTTC; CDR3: CASTHGGPTYGYTF
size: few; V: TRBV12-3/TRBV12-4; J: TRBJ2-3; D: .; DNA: TGTGCCAGCAGTCCCAGGGGAGGGACAGATACGCAGTATTTT; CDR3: CASSPRGGTDTQYF
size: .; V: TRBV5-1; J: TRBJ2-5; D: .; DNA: TGCGCCAGCCAAAAGGGCAGGGATTTTATGGAGACCCAGTACTTC; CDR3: CASQKGRDFMETQYF
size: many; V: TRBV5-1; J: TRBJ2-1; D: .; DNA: TGCGCCAGCAGCTTCCGCGGACGGGCATATGAGCAGTTCTTC; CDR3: CASSFRGRAYEQFF
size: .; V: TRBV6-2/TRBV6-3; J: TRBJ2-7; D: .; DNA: TGTGCCAGCAGCAACGGGGGACCGAAGCAGTACTTC; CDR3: CASSNGGPKQYF
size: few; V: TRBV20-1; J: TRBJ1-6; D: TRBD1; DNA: TGCAGTGCGAGGGGGGAGGGGGCCTTTAATTCACCCCTCCACTTT; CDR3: CSARGEGAFNSPLHF
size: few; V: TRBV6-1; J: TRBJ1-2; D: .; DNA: TGTGCCAGCAGCTCCACCGGCAGGGGAACCTATGGCTACACCTTC; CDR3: CASSSTGRGTYGYTF
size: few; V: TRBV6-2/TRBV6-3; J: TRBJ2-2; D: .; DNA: TGTGCCAGCAGAATGAGAGGGTCGGAGGAGCTGTTTTTT; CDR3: CASRMRGSEELFF
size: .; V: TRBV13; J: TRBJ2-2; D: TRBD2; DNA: TGTGCCAGCAGCACCGGACTAGCGGGAACGAACACCGGGGAGCTGTTTTTT; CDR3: CASSTGLAGTNTGELFF
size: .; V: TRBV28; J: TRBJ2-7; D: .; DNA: TGTGCCAGCAGCCCCGGTGGGGCCACATACCAGCAGTACTTC; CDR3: CASSPGGATYQQYF
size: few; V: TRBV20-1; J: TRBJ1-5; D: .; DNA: TGCAGTGCTTGGGGACAAAACAATCAGCCCCAGCATTTT; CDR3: CSAWGQNNQPQHF
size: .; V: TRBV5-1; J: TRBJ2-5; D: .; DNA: TGCGCCAGCAGCGCAACCGGAGAGACCCAGTACTTC; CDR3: CASSATGETQYF
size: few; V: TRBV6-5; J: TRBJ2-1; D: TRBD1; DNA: TGTGCCAGCAGTTACGACAGGGGCCATGACATCTACAATGAGCAGTTCTTC; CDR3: CASSYDRGHDIYNEQFF
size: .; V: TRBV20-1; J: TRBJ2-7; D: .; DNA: TGCAGTGCCCCCGCCGTCGGCGGGTCTCCCAACGAGCAGTACTTC; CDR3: CSAPAVGGSPNEQYF
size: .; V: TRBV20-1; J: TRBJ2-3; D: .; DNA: TGCAGTGCTAGACGACTTAGCCATGGGGCAGATACGCAGTATTTT; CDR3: CSARRLSHGADTQYF
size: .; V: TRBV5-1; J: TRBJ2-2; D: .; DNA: TGCGCCAGCAGCGTGGACCAGAACACCGGGGAGCTGTTTTTT; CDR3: CASSVDQNTGELFF
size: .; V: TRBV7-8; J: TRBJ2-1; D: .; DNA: TGTGCCAGCAGCGAACAGGGTGGGTCCTACAATGAGCAGTTCTTC; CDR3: CASSEQGGSYNEQFF
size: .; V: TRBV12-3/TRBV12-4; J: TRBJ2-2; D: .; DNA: TGTGCCAGCAGGCCGAGGATGACCGGGGAGCTGTTTTTT; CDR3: CASRPRMTGELFF
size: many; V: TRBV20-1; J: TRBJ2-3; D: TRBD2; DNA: TGCAGTGCTAGAGATCATCAGGGGCTCAATAGCGGGGGGGGCACAGATACGCAGTATTTT; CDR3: CSARDHQGLNSGGGTDTQYF
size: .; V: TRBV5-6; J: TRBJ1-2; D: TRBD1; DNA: TGTGCCAGCAGCTATACCGGGACAGCGTCTTCGTATGGCTACACCTTC; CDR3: CASSYTGTASSYGYTF
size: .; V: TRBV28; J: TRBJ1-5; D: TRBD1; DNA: TGTGCCAGCAGGGGAGGGACAGGGTTTTATAGCAATCAGCCCCAGCATTTT; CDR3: CASRGGTGFYSNQPQHF
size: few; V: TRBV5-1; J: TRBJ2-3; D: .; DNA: TGCGCCAGCAGCTCAACCGGGACTTACCGCACAGATACGCAGTATTTT; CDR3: CASSSTGTYRTDTQYF
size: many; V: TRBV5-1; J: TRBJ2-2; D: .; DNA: TGCGCCAGCAGCCAACTGTCCAGGGACGCCGGGGAGCTGTTTTTT; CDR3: CASSQLSRDAGELFF
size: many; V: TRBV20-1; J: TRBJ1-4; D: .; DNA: TGCAGTGCTGCTACACAGAGGTATAATGAAAAACTGTTTTTT; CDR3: CSAATQRYNEKLFF
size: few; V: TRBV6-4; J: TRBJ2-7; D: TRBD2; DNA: TGTGCCAGCAGTGACCCGAGGCTTCAAGACCTCCGGACTAGCGGTCTACTTTACGAGCAGTACTTC; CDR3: CASSDPRLQDLRTSGLLYEQYF
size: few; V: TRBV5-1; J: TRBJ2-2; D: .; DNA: TGCGCCAGCAGCTTGGAGTGGGGGAACACCGGGGAGCTGTTTTTT; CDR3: CASSLEWGNTGELFF
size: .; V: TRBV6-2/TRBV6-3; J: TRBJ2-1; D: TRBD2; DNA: TGTGCCAGCACCCTACATGACCCGGGACTAGCGGGGAAGACTGAGCAGTTCTTC; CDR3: CASTLHDPGLAGKTEQFF
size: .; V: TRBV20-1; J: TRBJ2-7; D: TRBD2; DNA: TGCAGTGCTCTTAGCGGGAGGGCAATCAGGGACGAGCAGTACTTC; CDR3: CSALSGRAIRDEQYF
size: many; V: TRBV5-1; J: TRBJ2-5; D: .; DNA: TGCGCCAGCAGCACTGTGGTGCGGGGCGGGGAGACCCAGTACTTC; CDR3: CASSTVVRGGETQYF
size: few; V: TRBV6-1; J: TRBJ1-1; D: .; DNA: TGTGCCAGCAGTGGCGAGTTGAGGAACACTGAAGCTTTCTTT; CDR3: CASSGELRNTEAFF
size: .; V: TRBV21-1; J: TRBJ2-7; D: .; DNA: TGTGCCAGCAGCAGTTCCCCCTCATTGGGACGGGAGGAGACCTACGAGCAGTACTTC; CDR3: CASSSSPSLGREETYEQYF
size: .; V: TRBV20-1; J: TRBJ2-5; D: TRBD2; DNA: TGCAGTGCTAGAGGTGGGACTAGCGGGGGATTTCAAGAGACCCAGTACTTC; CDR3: CSARGGTSGGFQETQYF
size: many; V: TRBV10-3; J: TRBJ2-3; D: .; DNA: TGTGCCGTCGCGGATATCCCCATAGATACGCAGTATTTT; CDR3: CAVADIPIDTQYF
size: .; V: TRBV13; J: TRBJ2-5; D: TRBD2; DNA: TGTGCCAGCAGCTTAGAAGTCGGGAGGGCCCAAGAGACCCAGTACTTC; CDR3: CASSLEVGRAQETQYF
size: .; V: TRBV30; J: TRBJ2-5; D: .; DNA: TGTGCCTGGGCCAGCCCGGGGTCCCAGTACTTC; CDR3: CAWASPGSQYF
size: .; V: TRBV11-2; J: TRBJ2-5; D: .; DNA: TGTGCCAGCAGCCTGAGCACTCAAGAGACCCAGTACTTC; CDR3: CASSLSTQETQYF
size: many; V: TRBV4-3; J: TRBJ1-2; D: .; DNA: TGCGCCAGCAGCCCTGGGGGGGCTGGGGACTATGGCTACACCTTC; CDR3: CASSPGGAGDYGYTF
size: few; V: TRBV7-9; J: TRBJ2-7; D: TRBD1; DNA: TGTGCCAGCAGCTATCAAACAGGGGCGTACGAGCAGTACTTC; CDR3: CASSYQTGAYEQYF
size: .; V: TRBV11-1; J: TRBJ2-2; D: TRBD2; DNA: TGTGCCAGCAGCACCTACGCACTAGCGGGAACGAACACCGGGGAGCTGTTTTTT; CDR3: CASSTYALAGTNTGELFF
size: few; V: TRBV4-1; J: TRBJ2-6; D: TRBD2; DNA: TGCGCCAGCAGCCAAGAATTGAAGACTAGCGGGGAATATGACTCTGGGGCCAACGTCCTGACTTTC; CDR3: CASSQELKTSGEYDSGANVLTF
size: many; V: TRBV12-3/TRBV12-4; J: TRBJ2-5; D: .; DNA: TGTGCCAGCAGTTTAAATGCGGGCGAGACCCAGTACTTC; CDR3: CASSLNAGETQYF
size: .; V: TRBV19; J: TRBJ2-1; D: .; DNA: TGTGCCAGTACGGAGGGGAATCGGAATGAGCAGTTCTTC; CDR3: CASTEGNRNEQFF
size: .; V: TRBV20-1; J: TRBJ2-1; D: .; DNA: TGCAGTGCTAGAGGGATGGAACGGATCTCCTACAATGAGCAGTTCTTC; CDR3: CSARGMERISYNEQFF
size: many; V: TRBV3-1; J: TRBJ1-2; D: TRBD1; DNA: TGTGCCAGCAGCCGGGGGACAGACTATGGCTACACCTTC; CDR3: CASSRGTDYGYTF
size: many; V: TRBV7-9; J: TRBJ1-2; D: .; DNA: TGTGCCAGCAGCTTAGCAACAGGGAAGGGGAGGTATGGCTACACCTTC; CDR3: CASSLATGKGRYGYTF